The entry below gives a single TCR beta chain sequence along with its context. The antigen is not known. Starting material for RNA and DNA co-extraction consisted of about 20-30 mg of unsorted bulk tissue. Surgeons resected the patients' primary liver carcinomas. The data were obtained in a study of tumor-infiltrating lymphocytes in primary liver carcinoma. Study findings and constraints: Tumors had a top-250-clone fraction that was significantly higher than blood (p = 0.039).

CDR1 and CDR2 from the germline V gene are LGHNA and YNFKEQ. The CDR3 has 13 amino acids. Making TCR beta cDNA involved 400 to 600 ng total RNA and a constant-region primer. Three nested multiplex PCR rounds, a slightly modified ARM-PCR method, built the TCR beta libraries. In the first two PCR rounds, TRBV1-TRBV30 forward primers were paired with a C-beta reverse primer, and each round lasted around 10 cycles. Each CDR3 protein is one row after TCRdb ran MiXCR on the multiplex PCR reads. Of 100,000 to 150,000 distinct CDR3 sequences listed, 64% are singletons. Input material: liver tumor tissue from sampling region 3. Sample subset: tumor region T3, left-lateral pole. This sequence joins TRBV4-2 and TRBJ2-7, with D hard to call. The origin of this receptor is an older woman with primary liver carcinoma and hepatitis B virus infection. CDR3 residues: CISSQDQVHEQYF. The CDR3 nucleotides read TGTATCAGCAGCCAAGATCAAGTGCACGAGCAGTACTTC.